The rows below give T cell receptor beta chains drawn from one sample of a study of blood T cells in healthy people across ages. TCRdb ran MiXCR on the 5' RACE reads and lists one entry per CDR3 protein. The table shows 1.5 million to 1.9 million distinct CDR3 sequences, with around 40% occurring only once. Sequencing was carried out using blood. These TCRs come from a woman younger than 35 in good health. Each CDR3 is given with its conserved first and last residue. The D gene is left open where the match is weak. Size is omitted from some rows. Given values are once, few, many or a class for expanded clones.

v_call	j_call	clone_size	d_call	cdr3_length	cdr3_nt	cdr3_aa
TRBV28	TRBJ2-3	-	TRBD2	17	TGTGCCAGCAGGGATGGGACTAGCGGGAGGGAATGGCATACGCAGTATTTT	CASRDGTSGREWHTQYF
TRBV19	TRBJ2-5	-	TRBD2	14	TGTGCCAGTAGTAGCCTCGGGGAGGGGAAGGAGCAGTACTTC	CASSSLGEGKEQYF
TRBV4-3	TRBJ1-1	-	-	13	TGCGCCAGCAGCCAAGATCGCCACCCTGAAGCTTTCTTT	CASSQDRHPEAFF
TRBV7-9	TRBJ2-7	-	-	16	TGTGCCAGCAGTAATAGGCGGGGTGCAAGCTCCTACGAGCAGTACTTC	CASSNRRGASSYEQYF
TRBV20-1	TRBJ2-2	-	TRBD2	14	TGCAGTGCTAGAGTGCGGGGGGGCATCGGGGAGCTGTTTTTT	CSARVRGGIGELFF
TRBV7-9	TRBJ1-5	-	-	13	TGTGCCAGCAGCTCCCACAGGGCTCAGCCCCAGCATTTT	CASSSHRAQPQHF
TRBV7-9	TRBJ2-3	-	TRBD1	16	TGTGCCAGCAGCCCCGGCACGGGACAGACCACAGATACGCAGTATTTT	CASSPGTGQTTDTQYF
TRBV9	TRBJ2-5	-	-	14	TGTGCCAGCAGCTTTCAGGACATCCAAGAGACCCAGTACTTC	CASSFQDIQETQYF
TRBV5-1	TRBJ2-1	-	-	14	TGCGCCAGCAGCCCCTGGGCAGGAGTCAATGAGCAGTTCTTC	CASSPWAGVNEQFF
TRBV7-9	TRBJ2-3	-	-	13	TGTGCCAGCAGCCCCCAGAGCACAGAGACGCAGTATTTT	CASSPQSTETQYF
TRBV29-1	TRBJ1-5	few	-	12	TGCAGCGTTGGGGGAGGTCATCAGCCCCAGCATTTT	CSVGGGHQPQHF
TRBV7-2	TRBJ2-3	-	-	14	TGTGCCAGCAGCCTGGACAGCGTCACAGATACGCAGTATTTT	CASSLDSVTDTQYF
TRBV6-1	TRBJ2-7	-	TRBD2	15	TGTGCCAGCAGTGAAGATGTCGGGGGGGCTTACGAGCAGTACTTC	CASSEDVGGAYEQYF
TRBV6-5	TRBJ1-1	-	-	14	TGTGCCAGCAGTTACTCGTTAGAAGGCACTGAAGCTTTCTTT	CASSYSLEGTEAFF
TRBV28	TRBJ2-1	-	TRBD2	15	TGTGCCAGCAGTTTTTCGACTAGCGGCTACAATGAGCAGTTCTTC	CASSFSTSGYNEQFF
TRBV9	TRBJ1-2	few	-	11	TGTGCCAGCACCGGACATTATGGCTACACCTTC	CASTGHYGYTF
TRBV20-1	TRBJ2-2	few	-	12	TGCAGTGCTAGTGCGTGGAACGGGGAGCTGTTTTTT	CSASAWNGELFF
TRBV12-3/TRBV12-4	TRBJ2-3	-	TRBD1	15	TGTGCCAGCAGTCCTCCGGGCAGGGGGCGTAAGGCGCAGTATTTT	CASSPPGRGRKAQYF
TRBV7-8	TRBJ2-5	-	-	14	TGTGCCAGCAGCTTAGGTCAGGCTCATATGGCCCAGTACTTC	CASSLGQAHMAQYF
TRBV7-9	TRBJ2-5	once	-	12	TGTGCCAGCGGGGCTAGTAAAGAGACCCAGTACTTC	CASGASKETQYF
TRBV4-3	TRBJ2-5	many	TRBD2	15	TGCGCCAGCAGCCAAGATCGGGGGGGCCAAGAGACCCAGTACTTC	CASSQDRGGQETQYF
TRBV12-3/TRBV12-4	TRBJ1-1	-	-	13	TGTGCCAGCAGGGTAAACACCGGCACTGAAGCTTTCTTT	CASRVNTGTEAFF
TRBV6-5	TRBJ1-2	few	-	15	TGTGCCAGCAGCCCCGACTGGGCTTACCCCTATGGCTACACCTTC	CASSPDWAYPYGYTF
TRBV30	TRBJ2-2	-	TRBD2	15	TGTGCCAGTACAAGCGGGGGGGCGCGCACCGGGGAGCTGTTTTTT	CASTSGGARTGELFF
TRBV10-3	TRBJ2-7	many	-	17	TGTGCCATCAGTGAGAGTCGTGTGGCGGGCTCTGCCTACGAGCAGTACTTC	CAISESRVAGSAYEQYF
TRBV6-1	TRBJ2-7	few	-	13	TGTGCCAGCAGATGGGGGATCTCCTACGAGCAGTACTTC	CASRWGISYEQYF
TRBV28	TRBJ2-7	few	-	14	TGTGCCAGCAGTTTAGAGTTGCGGTCCTCCGAGCAGTACTTC	CASSLELRSSEQYF
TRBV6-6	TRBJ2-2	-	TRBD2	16	TGTGCCAGCAGTTACTCTGGAGCGGGGCCCCAAGGGGAGCTGTTTTTT	CASSYSGAGPQGELFF
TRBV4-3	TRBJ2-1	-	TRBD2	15	TGCGCCAGCAGCCAAGGGCTAGCGGAGGACAATGAGCAGTTCTTC	CASSQGLAEDNEQFF
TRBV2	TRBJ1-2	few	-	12	TGTGCCAGCACCAGGACGGCCTATGGCTACACCTTC	CASTRTAYGYTF
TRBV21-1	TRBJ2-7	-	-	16	TGTGCCAGCAGCAAAGGCATTCGGGAGTTTACCTACGAGCAGTACTTC	CASSKGIREFTYEQYF
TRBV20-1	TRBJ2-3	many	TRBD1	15	TGCAGTGCTAGAGCGATTGGCAGGGGGACAGATACGCAGTATTTT	CSARAIGRGTDTQYF
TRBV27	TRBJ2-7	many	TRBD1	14	TGTGCCAGCAGTTGGGGACAGGGGGGCTACGAGCAGTACTTC	CASSWGQGGYEQYF
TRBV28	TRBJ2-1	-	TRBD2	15	TGTGCCAGCAGTTTCGCGGCGGGAGTTGGTTCTGAGCAGTTCTTC	CASSFAAGVGSEQFF
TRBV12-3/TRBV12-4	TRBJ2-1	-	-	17	TGTGCCAGCAAATCCCAGCCGATAGATAATCAGGACAATGAGCAGTTCTTC	CASKSQPIDNQDNEQFF
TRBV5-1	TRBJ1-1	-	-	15	TGCGCCAGCAGTTTGGGTACAGATATTAACACTGAAGCTTTCTTT	CASSLGTDINTEAFF
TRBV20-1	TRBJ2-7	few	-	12	TGCAGTGCGAAATGGAACTCCTACGAGCAGTACTTC	CSAKWNSYEQYF
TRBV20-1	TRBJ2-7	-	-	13	TGCAGTGCTAGAACTTTCTCGGGCGTCGAGCAGTACTTC	CSARTFSGVEQYF
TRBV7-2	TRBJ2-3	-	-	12	TGTGCCAGCACCCATGTTGCAGATACGCAGTATTTT	CASTHVADTQYF
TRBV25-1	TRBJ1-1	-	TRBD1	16	TGTGCCAGCAGTGTAGCTGGGGTAGGGGGCTTAACTGAAGCTTTCTTT	CASSVAGVGGLTEAFF
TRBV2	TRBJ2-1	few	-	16	TGTGCCAGCAGTGAAGTACTAGCCGGGGATGTGGGTGAGCAGTTCTTC	CASSEVLAGDVGEQFF
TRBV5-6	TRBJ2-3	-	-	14	TGTGCCAGCAGCGTGGTGGGACATCAAGATACGCAGTATTTT	CASSVVGHQDTQYF
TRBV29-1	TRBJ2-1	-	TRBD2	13	TGCAGCGGACAACTAGCGGAATACAATGAGCAGTTCTTC	CSGQLAEYNEQFF
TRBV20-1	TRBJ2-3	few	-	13	TGCAGTGCTAGCTTGCGGGGCACAGATACGCAGTATTTT	CSASLRGTDTQYF
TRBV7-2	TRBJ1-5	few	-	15	TGTGCCAGCAGCTCCTGGACGGTTAGCAATCAGCCCCAGCATTTT	CASSSWTVSNQPQHF
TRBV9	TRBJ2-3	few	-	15	TGTGCCAGCAGCGTTCGGGCACGGGGCACAGATACGCAGTATTTT	CASSVRARGTDTQYF
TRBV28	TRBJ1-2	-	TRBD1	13	TGTGCCAGCACTTTACGGGACAGCTATGGCTACACCTTC	CASTLRDSYGYTF
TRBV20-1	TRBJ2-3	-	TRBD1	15	TGCAGTACGACCCGGGACAGATACCTCAAAGATACGCAGTATTTT	CSTTRDRYLKDTQYF
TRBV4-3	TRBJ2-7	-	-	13	TGCGCCAGCAGCCGCGGAAGTGGGTACGAGCAGTACTTC	CASSRGSGYEQYF
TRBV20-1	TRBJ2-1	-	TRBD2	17	TGCAGTCCGAGTAGCGGGGGGGGTGGGGGCTCCTACAATGAGCAGTTCTTC	CSPSSGGGGGSYNEQFF
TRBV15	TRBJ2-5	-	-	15	TGTGCCACCAGCAGAGCCTATGGCTCGCAGTTGGAGCAGTACTTC	CATSRAYGSQLEQYF
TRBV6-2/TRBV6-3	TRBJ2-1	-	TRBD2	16	TGTGCCAGCAGTGACGGCGGGGGACGGGGGAAAGAGACCCAGTTCTTC	CASSDGGGRGKETQFF
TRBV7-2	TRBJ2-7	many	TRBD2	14	TGTGCCAGCAGCATTAGCGGGAGCTCCTACGAGCAGTACTTC	CASSISGSSYEQYF
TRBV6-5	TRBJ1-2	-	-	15	TGTGCCAGCAGGGACCGGGACACCCTCCTCTATGGCTACACCTTC	CASRDRDTLLYGYTF
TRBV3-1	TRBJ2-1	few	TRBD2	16	TGTGCCAGCAGCCAAGAGGCTAGCGGGAGTAGCGATGAGCAGTTCTTC	CASSQEASGSSDEQFF
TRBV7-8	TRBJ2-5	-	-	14	TGTGCCTGTAGTTACGCGGAGACGGAAGAGACCCAGTACTTC	CACSYAETEETQYF
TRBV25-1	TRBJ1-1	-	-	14	TGTGCCAGCGGGAGATGCCTCACGAACACTGAAGCTTTCTTT	CASGRCLTNTEAFF
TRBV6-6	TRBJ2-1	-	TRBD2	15	TGTGCCAGCACCCGCGGGACTAGCGGGAGGGATGAGCAGTTCTTC	CASTRGTSGRDEQFF